The sequence of this T cell receptor (beta chain) was determined in a study of blood T cell repertoires in COVID-19 (TCRdb year 2020). With respect to the entire study: Collaborator samples came from the United States, Italy and Spain and covered acute and convalescent phases of COVID-19. The samples were drawn from two sources: the first 160 participants of the ongoing ImmuneRACE study, and 1,200 or so subjects contributed by 6 global collaborators. The repertoires were released in a freely available public database intended as a resource for research on the immune response to SARS-CoV-2. A de-identified subject ID, COVID-19 status, age in years and sex were almost always included in the sample metadata. Where HLA class I and class II types were available, the types were taken from metadata supplied by the sample provider, not from assay-based typing. The dataset comprised deeply sampled blood TCRbeta repertoires from subjects exposed to, actively infected with, or recovered from COVID-19. The prospective study material was composed of cDNA or gDNA derived from T cells, B-cell-depleted T cells, or PBMCs.

Notes on this clone: Its specific antigen is unknown. No base-level quality is on record; no much larger clone is a single base apart.

Sequences SGHDT (CDR1) and YYEEEE (CDR2) are obtained from the germline V gene. Its CDR3 holds 14 amino acids, cysteine through phenylalanine. Solely the CDR3 DNA is kept, with 42 bases framed from the first base. Trimming at the junction amounts to 4 bases on V and 7 bases on J, and the germline ends lie 17 bases apart. Participants in the prospective study were enrolled through a virtual design, were aged roughly 18 to 95 years, and lived in 24 United States geographic areas. In the prospective study, participants were assigned to cohorts based on the clinical history participants reported in a screening survey and a study questionnaire. Exposed participants had been in contact, within 2 weeks of entering the study, with a person who had a PCR-confirmed or clinician-diagnosed case of COVID-19. In the prospective study, mobile phlebotomists collected whole blood, serum and a nasopharyngeal or oropharyngeal swab from each participant. Participants in the prospective study had the option to provide additional blood draws and questionnaires over a roughly 2-month period. Before DNA extraction, blood samples from the prospective study were shipped at room temperature or frozen.

TCRbeta CDR3 regions were amplified from genomic DNA using the immunoSEQ Assay, a bias-controlled multiplex PCR. In the authors' own workflow: Within the assay, amplification of reference gene primers was used to estimate how many nucleated cells each sample contained. To quantify the absolute abundance of each unique TCRbeta CDR3 rearrangement, sequence reads were collapsed and filtered. For each sample, productive Simpson clonality was calculated by taking the square root of Simpson's diversity index across productive rearrangements. This immuneACCESS table, as held by TCRdb, lists in-frame sequences with V and J called but not all clones. Of the missing ones, under half trace to an unresolved V gene in checked studies; the others have no known cause. The DNA gave D and trimming, while V, J and clone size come from that table. The sample table holds roughly 400,000 clones, of which approximately 90% were seen once. The ten largest clones represent approximately 1.3% of the sample.

Beyond this particular receptor, the publication reports: How much clinical and demographic metadata was included differed by source and by participant, and the metadata was provided uncurated.

The chain uses TRBV5-6 and TRBJ2-5; the D gene is unclear. Sequencing was performed on PBMCs or T cells enriched from blood (not recorded which). The receptor was isolated from a woman under 30 who had been exposed to COVID-19. This receptor has the CDR3 CASSDDSTWRTQYF. The nucleotide sequence is given as TGTGCCAGCAGCGACGACTCTACTTGGAGGACCCAGTACTTC.